This entry concerns a single T cell receptor (beta chain). This CDR3 is missing its conserved last phenylalanine or tryptophan, likely due to a read error. These data belong to a study of read filtering for tumor transcriptome and immune sequencing. Trimming took 0 bases from V and 6 from J, leaving 15 bases between them. Germline V gene data show CDR1 as LGHNA and CDR2 as YNFKEQ. CDR3 length: 15 amino acids. The library was built from roughly 400 ng RNA with molecular barcoded adaptors for alpha/delta and beta/gamma chains. Each CDR3 protein gets one entry after TCRdb re-called the reads with MiXCR. The data contain 35,000 to 40,000 distinct CDR3 sequences, 12% to 15% of them seen just once; the ten biggest clones take up more than 35%.

Source material: a population of CD138-negative cells sorted from bone marrow. This sequence originates from a donor over 35 with multiple myeloma. This chain links TRBV4-2 with TRBJ2-7, with TRBD1 as a possible D gene (5 bases). Here the CDR3 reads CASSQDLTVTAEQYL. CDR3 bases: TGTGCCAGCAGCCAAGATCTGACAGTCACGGCCGAGCAGTACCTC.